This T cell receptor beta chain was recorded in a study of graft-versus-host responses after intestinal transplantation (dated by TCRdb to 2020 to 2023). About the study as a whole: Multivisceral, liver-intestinal, or isolated intestinal transplants were received by the recipients. Every recipient was given anti-thymocyte globulin induction, followed by approximately 3 years of maintenance tacrolimus and steroids. After intestinal transplantation, graft-versus-host and host-versus-graft alloreactive T cell clones were followed in the graft, circulation and bone marrow using bulk TCR-beta CDR3 sequencing. Alloreactive clones were identified by sequencing pre-transplant mixed lymphocyte reaction products and comparing these products with unstimulated pre-transplant donor and recipient T cells. A cohort of about two dozen intestinal transplant recipients, including one retransplant, was enrolled, and a few patients lacking pretransplant specimens were excluded. Donor T cell macrochimerism was defined as a peak of at least 4% donor T cells among recipient peripheral blood mononuclear cells. Samples from a few later patients were sequenced in-house on an Illumina MiSeq with MiXCR processing rather than by the commercial service. General study outcomes and caveats: In patients with donor T cell macrochimerism, the allografts had high GvH to HvG T cell clonal ratios. GvH clones were detected in recipient bone marrow, and some of these GvH clones were observed earlier in ileal mucosa or blood, consistent with an intestinal mucosal origin. The relatively low number and heterogeneity of intestinal transplant patients limited the conclusions. Early after transplant, peak levels of circulating GvH clones were found to be associated with declines in HvG clones.

The time point tag for this specimen amounts to: cells obtained before transplantation from donor or recipient. CD3+CD4+ and CD3+CD8+ populations were FACS-sorted from unstimulated pre-transplant donor and recipient cells taken from spleen or lymph nodes. To prepare the library, the immunoSEQ multiplex PCR assay was applied. For most patients, genomic DNA was isolated using the Qiagen DNeasy Blood and Tissue Kit and was shipped frozen to Adaptive Biotechnologies for TCR sequencing. High-throughput TCR-beta CDR3 sequencing of genomic DNA from most patients was performed by Adaptive Biotechnologies. The original pipeline was this. Adaptive's ImmunoSEQ software supplied the TCR sequencing data for about 18 patients, while MiXCR and VDJtools were used to process a few other patients. CD4 versus CD8 sorting errors were corrected by removing sequences found in both subsets at a frequency ratio below 5:1. CDR3 nucleotide sequences shared by donor and recipient were removed because the origin of these sequences could not be assigned. To be classed as alloreactive, a clone needed at least 2-fold expansion over unstimulated cells and a minimum CFSE-low frequency of 0.002% (template counts) or 0.001% (read counts). Mappable clones were those detected in sequenced pre-transplant spleen, lymph node, or MLR CFSE-low populations of the donor or recipient. Cumulative frequency of alloreactive clones was calculated as a percentage of all sequences weighted by copy number. What TCRdb holds here is the immuneACCESS table cut down to in-frame rearrangements. Part of the clones is not present; checked against another copy, under half of the missing clones reflect an unresolved V gene, and the others are unexplained. Clone size and the V and J calls come from that table; the DNA yielded D and trimming. Here the sample has roughly 70,000 clones; around 82% occur a single time. The ten biggest clones cover around 0.37% of the sample.

Comment on this clone: There is no known antigen for this receptor. No base-level quality is on record; no much larger clone is a single base apart.

Trimming takes 6 bases from V and 4 bases from J, and the germline ends sit 10 bases apart. The cysteine opens and the phenylalanine closes a CDR3 of 13 amino acids. Only the CDR3 region is kept as DNA, spanning 39 bases read in frame from base 1. CDR1 and CDR2 are read off the germline V gene as LGHNT and FRNRAP. This material consisted of unstimulated CD4+ T cells sorted from spleen or lymph node cells, taken before transplant. The sequence links TRBV12-5 to TRBJ2-1; the D gene assignment is ambiguous. This TCR derives from a human donor who was the organ donor for an intestinal transplant. For the CDR3, the sequence is CASGTDKYNEQFF. The nucleotide sequence reads as follows: TGTGCTAGTGGCACCGACAAGTACAATGAGCAGTTCTTC.